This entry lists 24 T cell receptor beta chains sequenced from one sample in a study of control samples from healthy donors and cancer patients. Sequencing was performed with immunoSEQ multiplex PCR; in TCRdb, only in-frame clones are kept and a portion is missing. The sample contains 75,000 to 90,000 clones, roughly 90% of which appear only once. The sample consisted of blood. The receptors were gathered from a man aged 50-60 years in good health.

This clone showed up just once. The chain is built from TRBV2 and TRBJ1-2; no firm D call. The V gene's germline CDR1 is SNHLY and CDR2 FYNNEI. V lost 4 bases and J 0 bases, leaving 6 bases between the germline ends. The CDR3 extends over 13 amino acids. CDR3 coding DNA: TGTGCCAGCAGTGTGAGACCTAACTATGGCTACACCTTC. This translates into CASSVRPNYGYTF.

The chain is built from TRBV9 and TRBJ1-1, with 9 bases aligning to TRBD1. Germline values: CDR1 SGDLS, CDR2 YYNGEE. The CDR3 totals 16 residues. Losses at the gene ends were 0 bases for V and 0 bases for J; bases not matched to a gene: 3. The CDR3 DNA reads TGTGCCAGCAGCGTAGCGGGGACAGGGCTGAACACTGAAGCTTTCTTT. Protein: CASSVAGTGLNTEAFF.

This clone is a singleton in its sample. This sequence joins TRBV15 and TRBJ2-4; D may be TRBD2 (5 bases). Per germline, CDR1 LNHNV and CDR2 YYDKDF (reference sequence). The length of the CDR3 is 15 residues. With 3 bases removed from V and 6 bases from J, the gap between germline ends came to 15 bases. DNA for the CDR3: TGTGCCACCAGCAGTGTCGGGGATCTGGGAAACATTCAGTACTTC. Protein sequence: CATSSVGDLGNIQYF.

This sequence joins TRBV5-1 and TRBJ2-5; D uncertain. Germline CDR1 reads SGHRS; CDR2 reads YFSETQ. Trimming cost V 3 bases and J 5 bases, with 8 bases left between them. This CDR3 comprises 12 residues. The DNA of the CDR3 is TGCGCCAGCAGCTGGAACGGGGAGACCCAGTACTTC. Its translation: CASSWNGETQYF.

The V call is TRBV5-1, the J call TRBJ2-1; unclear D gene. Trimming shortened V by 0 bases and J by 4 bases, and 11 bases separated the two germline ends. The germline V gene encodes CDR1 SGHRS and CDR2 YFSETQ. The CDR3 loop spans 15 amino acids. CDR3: CASSLDRPDYNEQFF. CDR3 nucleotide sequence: TGCGCCAGCAGCTTGGACCGGCCCGATTACAATGAGCAGTTCTTC.

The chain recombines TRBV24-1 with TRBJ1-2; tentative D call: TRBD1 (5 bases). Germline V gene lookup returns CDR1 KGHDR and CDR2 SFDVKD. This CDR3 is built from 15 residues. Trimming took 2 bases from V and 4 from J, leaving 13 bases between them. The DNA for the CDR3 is TGTGCCACCAGTGATTCGCGGGGGAGCTTCTATGGCTACACCTTC. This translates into CATSDSRGSFYGYTF.

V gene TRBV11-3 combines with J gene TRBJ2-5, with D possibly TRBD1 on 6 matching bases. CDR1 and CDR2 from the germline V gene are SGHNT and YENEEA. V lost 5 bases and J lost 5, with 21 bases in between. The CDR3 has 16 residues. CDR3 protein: CASSPGGTGRQETQYF. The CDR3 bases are TGTGCCAGCAGCCCAGGCGGAACAGGGCGTCAGGAGACCCAGTACTTC. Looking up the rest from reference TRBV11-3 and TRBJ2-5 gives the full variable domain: EAGVVQSPRYKIIEKKQPVAFWCNPISGHNTLYWYLQNLGQGPELLIRYENEEAVDDSQLPKDRFSAERLKGVDSTLKIQPAELGDSAVYLCASSPGGTGRQETQYFGPGTRLLVL.

CDR3 in amino acids: CASSLSSRGGLDTEAFF. The DNA of the CDR3 is TGTGCCAGCAGCTTGAGCTCCAGGGGAGGTTTGGACACTGAAGCTTTCTTT. V is TRBV5-6 and J is TRBJ1-1; tentatively, D is TRBD1 (6 bases). Per germline, CDR1 SGHDT and CDR2 YYEEEE. V was cut by 1 base and J by 3 bases, with 19 bases left in between. The CDR3 consists of 17 residues.

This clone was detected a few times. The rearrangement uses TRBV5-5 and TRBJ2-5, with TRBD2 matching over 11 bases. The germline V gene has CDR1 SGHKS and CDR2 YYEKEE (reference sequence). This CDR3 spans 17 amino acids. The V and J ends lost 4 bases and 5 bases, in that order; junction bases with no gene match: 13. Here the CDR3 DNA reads TGTGCCAGCAGCGCCACTACTTTAGCGGGGGGGCCGGAGACCCAGTACTTC. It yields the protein CASSATTLAGGPETQYF.

CDR3 sequence reads: CASRPAGGEQYF. DNA for the CDR3: TGTGCCAGCAGGCCTGCGGGGGGCGAGCAGTACTTC. The V gene is TRBV11-2, the J gene TRBJ2-7, with 8 positions matching TRBD2. V lost 6 bases to trimming and J lost 6 bases; unmatched junction nucleotides: 4. The CDR3 runs to 12 residues. From germline, CDR1 is SGHAT and CDR2 FQNNGV.

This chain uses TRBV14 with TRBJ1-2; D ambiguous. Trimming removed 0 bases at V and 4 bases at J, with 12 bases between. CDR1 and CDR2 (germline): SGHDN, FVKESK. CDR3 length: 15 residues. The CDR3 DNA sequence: TGTGCCAGCAGCCAAGATCCCCTGAGTACCTATGGCTACACCTTC. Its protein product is CASSQDPLSTYGYTF.

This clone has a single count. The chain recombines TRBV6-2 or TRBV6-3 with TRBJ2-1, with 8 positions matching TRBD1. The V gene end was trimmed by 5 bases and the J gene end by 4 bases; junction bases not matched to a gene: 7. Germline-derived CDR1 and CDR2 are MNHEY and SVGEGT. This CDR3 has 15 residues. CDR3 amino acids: CASSKGQGPYNEQFF. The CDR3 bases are TGTGCCAGCAGTAAAGGACAGGGACCATACAATGAGCAGTTCTTC.

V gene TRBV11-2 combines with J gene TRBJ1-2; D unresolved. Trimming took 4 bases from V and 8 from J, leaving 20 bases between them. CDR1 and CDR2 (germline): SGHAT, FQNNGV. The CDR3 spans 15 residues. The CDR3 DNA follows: TGTGCCAGCAGCTCGCCCACAGTGGGTCGAGGGGGCTACACCTTC. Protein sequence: CASSSPTVGRGGYTF.

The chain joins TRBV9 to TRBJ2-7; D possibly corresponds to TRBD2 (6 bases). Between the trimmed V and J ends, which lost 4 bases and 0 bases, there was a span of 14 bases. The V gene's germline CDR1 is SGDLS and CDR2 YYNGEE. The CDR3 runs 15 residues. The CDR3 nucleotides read TGTGCCAGCAGCCCTAAAGTCGGGAGCTCCTACGAGCAGTACTTC. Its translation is CASSPKVGSSYEQYF.

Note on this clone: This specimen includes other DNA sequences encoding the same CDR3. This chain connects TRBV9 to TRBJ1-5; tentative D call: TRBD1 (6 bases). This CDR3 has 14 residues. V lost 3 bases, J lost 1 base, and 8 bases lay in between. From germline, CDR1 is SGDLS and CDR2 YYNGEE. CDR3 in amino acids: CASSAGQSNQPQHF. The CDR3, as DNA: TGTGCCAGCAGCGCTGGACAGAGCAATCAGCCCCAGCATTTT.

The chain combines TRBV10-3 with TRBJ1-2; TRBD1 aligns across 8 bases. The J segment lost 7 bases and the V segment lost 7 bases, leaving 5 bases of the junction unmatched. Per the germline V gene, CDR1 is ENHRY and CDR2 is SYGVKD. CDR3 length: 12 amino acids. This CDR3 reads CAINQQGVGYTF. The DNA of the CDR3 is TGTGCCATCAACCAACAGGGGGTTGGCTACACCTTC.

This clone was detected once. The CDR3 here is CATSYRGNQPQHF. DNA of the CDR3: TGTGCCACCAGTTACAGGGGCAATCAGCCCCAGCATTTT. This chain connects TRBV24-1 to TRBJ1-5, with D perhaps TRBD1 (6 bases). The germline V gene has CDR1 KGHDR and CDR2 SFDVKD. CDR3 size: 13 residues. V was pared by 6 bases and J by 2 bases, with 7 bases between.

This CDR3 reads CASSLEDGSPLHF. Written as DNA, the CDR3 is TGTGCCAGCAGCCTAGAAGACGGTTCACCCCTCCACTTT. The chain joins TRBV9 to TRBJ1-6, with D uncertain. Germline lookup yields CDR1 SGDLS and CDR2 YYNGEE. The CDR3 runs to 13 residues. V dropped 4 bases and J dropped 9 bases, with 11 bases sitting between them.

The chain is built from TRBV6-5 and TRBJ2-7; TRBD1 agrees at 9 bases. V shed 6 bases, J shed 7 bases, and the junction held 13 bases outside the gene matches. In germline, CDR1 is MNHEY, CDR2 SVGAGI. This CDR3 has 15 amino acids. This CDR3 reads CASSPPRQGVGEQYF. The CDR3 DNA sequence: TGTGCCAGCAGCCCCCCTCGACAGGGGGTGGGTGAGCAGTACTTC.

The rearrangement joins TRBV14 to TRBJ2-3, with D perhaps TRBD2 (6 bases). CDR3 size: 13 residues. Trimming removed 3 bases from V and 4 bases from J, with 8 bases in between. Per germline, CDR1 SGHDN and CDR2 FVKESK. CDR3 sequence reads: CASSQWGADTQYF. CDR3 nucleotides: TGTGCCAGCAGCCAGTGGGGGGCAGATACGCAGTATTTT.

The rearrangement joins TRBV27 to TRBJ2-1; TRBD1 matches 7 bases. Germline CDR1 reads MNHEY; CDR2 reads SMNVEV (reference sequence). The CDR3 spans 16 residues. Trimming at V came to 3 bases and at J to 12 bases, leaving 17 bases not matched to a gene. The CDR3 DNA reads TGTGCCAGCAGTTTTATTGGGACCCCAGACAGGGAAGGGCAGTTCTTC. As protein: CASSFIGTPDREGQFF.

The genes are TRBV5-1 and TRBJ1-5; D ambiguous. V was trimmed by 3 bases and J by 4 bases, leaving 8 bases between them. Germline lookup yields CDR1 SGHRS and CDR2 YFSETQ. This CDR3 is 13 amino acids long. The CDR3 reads CASSSLPNQPQHF. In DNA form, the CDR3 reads TGCGCCAGCAGCTCTCTACCGAATCAGCCCCAGCATTTT.

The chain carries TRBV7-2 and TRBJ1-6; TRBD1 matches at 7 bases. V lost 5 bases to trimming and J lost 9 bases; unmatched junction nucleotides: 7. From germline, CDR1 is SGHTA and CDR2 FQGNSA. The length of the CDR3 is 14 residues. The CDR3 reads CASSPDRVRSPLHF. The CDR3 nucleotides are TGTGCCAGCAGCCCCGACAGGGTTCGTTCACCCCTCCACTTT.

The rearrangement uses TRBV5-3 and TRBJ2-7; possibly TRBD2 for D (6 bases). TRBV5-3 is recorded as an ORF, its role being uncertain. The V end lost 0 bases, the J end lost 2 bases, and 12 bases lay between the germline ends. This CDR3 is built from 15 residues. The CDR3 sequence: CARSLVRGSPYEQYF. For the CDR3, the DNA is TGTGCCAGAAGCTTGGTTCGGGGGTCTCCCTACGAGCAGTACTTC.